The 13 T cell receptor beta chains below all came from one sample that was sequenced in a study of blood T cell repertoires in COVID-19. Assay used: immunoSEQ multiplex PCR; TCRdb lists only in-frame clones, some missing. The table has under 300,000 clones, 84% seen once; the top ten hold around 3.6%. The sequencing input was PBMCs or T cells enriched from blood (not recorded which). These receptors originate from a middle-aged man who had recovered from COVID-19.

CDR3 nucleotide sequence: TGCAGCGCGACCAGGGGCAGTCAAGCTTTCTTT. This codes for CSATRGSQAFF. The V call is TRBV29-1, the J call TRBJ1-1; D may be TRBD1 (6 bases). The CDR3 is made up of 11 amino acids. Trimming removed 7 bases from V and 9 bases from J, with 15 bases in between. Germline V gene lookup returns CDR1 SQVTM and CDR2 ANQGSEA.

This chain joins TRBV10-1 and TRBJ2-3; 9 nucleotides agree with TRBD2. Looked up from germline, CDR1 is WNHNN and CDR2 is SYGVQD (reference sequence). The CDR3 sequence is 18 residues long. V dropped 0 bases and J dropped 6; count of bases not matched to a gene: 13. In DNA, the CDR3 is TGCGCCAGCAGTGAGTCGGGGGGTAGCGGGAGTTTTAAGGATACGCAGTATTTT. This encodes CASSESGGSGSFKDTQYF.

In DNA, the CDR3 is TGCGCCAGCAGCCTGGACAGGCATAGCTCCTACGAGCAGTACTTC. Translation: CASSLDRHSSYEQYF. The chain employs TRBV5-1 and TRBJ2-7, with 7 bases identical to TRBD1. This CDR3 comprises 15 residues. J lost 0 bases, V lost 4 bases, and 7 bases had no gene match. CDR1 is SGHRS and CDR2 is YFSETQ in the germline V gene.

The chain links TRBV11-2 to TRBJ2-2; D is unclear. CDR3 length: 14 residues. Germline V CDR1 and CDR2: SGHAT, FQNNGV. With 5 bases removed from V and 8 bases from J, the gap between germline ends came to 15 bases. CDR3 amino acids: CASSLRVTSGELFF. The CDR3 DNA reads as TGTGCCAGCAGCCTCCGGGTCACCTCGGGGGAGCTGTTTTTT. Filled out from reference TRBV11-2 and TRBJ2-2, the complete variable domain reads EAGVAQSPRYKIIEKRQSVAFWCNPISGHATLYWYQQILGQGPKLLIQFQNNGVVDDSQLPKDRFSAERLKGVDSTLKIQPAKLEDSAVYLCASSLRVTSGELFFGEGSRLTVL.

This clone was detected only a few times. The chain is built from TRBV6-5 and TRBJ1-4, with 8 bases fitting TRBD1. The germline gives CDR1 MNHEY, CDR2 SVGAGI. This CDR3 comprises 14 residues. Unmatched junction bases numbered 7, after V lost 7 bases and J lost 6 bases. CDR3 DNA sequence: TGTGCCAGCAACCCAGGACAGGGCTATGAAAAACTGTTTTTT. This translates into CASNPGQGYEKLFF.

The chain joins TRBV20-1 to TRBJ1-2, with TRBD1 matching over 7 bases. The CDR3 is 11 amino acids. The germline V gene encodes CDR1 DFQATT and CDR2 SNEGSKA (reference sequence). J gave up 8 bases and V 7 bases, and 7 bases lay outside the gene matches. The CDR3 DNA is TGCAGTGGAGCGAGGGGGCCCGGCTACACCTTC. This codes for CSGARGPGYTF.

The rearrangement links TRBV7-8 to TRBJ2-7, with 8 bases lining up with TRBD1. The CDR3 spans 16 residues. The germline CDR1 and CDR2 sequences are SGHVS and FQNEAQ. With 5 bases clipped from V and 6 bases from J, the junction kept 15 bases outside the gene matches. CDR3 loop: CASSRTPGQASSEQYF. CDR3 bases: TGTGCCAGCAGCCGTACACCGGGACAGGCCTCATCCGAGCAGTACTTC.

This clone was seen just once. The chain carries TRBV12-5 and TRBJ1-2; D is perhaps TRBD1 (6 bases). CDR1 is LGHNT, CDR2 FRNRAP, per germline. The CDR3 runs to 15 residues. Between the trimmed V and J ends, which lost 5 bases and 2 bases, there was a span of 15 bases. Here the CDR3 DNA reads TGTGCTAGTGGTCCGTCCGGGACACCCAACTATGGCTACACCTTC. Residues: CASGPSGTPNYGYTF.

This chain joins TRBV29-1 and TRBJ1-1; D remains ambiguous. Germline V gives CDR1 SQVTM, CDR2 ANQGSEA. CDR3 length: 13 residues. V lost 3 bases and J lost 0, with 8 bases in between. DNA of the CDR3: TGCAGCGTTGAGATACAGCTGAACACTGAAGCTTTCTTT. Protein product: CSVEIQLNTEAFF.

The chain links TRBV14 to TRBJ1-2; 7 nucleotides match TRBD1. The V and J ends lost 4 bases and 7 bases, in that order; junction bases with no gene match: 9. CDR1 SGHDN and CDR2 FVKESK come from the germline V gene. The CDR3 is 14 amino acids. The CDR3 region is CASSPRRGLGGYTF. CDR3 DNA sequence: TGTGCCAGCAGCCCCCGTAGGGGGCTAGGTGGCTACACCTTC.

This chain joins TRBV5-1 and TRBJ1-1; a weak D match, TRBD1 (5 bases). There are 11 residues in the CDR3. Germline V CDR1 and CDR2: SGHRS, YFSETQ. The germline V and J ends were trimmed by 5 bases and 11 bases, with 13 bases remaining between them. CDR3 sequence: CASRGGKGAFF. The CDR3 DNA reads as TGCGCCAGCAGAGGAGGGAAGGGGGCTTTCTTT.

The J gene is TRBJ1-1, the V gene TRBV10-3; D remains unclear. The CDR3 sequence is 14 residues long. V lost 4 bases, J lost 0 bases, and 9 bases lay in between. Germline-derived CDR1 and CDR2 are ENHRY and SYGVKD. The CDR3 DNA reads TGTGCCATCAGTGCGAATCAGATGAACACTGAAGCTTTCTTT. Protein product: CAISANQMNTEAFF.

The chain combines TRBV6-5 with TRBJ1-5, with TRBD1 matching over 10 bases. This CDR3 region has 14 residues. Germline CDR1 and CDR2: MNHEY and SVGAGI. V lost 5 bases to trimming and J lost 4 bases; unmatched junction nucleotides: 2. This chain's CDR3 is CASSRTGGNQPQHF. In DNA, the CDR3 is TGTGCCAGCAGTAGGACAGGGGGGAATCAGCCCCAGCATTTT.